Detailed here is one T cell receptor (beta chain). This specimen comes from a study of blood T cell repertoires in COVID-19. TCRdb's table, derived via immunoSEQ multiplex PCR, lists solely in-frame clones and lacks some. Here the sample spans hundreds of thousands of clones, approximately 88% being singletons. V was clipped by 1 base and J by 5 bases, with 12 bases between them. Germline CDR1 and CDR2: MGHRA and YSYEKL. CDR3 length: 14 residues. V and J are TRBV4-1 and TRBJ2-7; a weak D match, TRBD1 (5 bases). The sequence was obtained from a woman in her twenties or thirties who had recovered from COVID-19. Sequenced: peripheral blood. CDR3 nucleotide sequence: TGCGCCAGCAGCCAAGGTACCAGGGCCCACGAGCAGTACTTC. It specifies CASSQGTRAHEQYF.